This T cell receptor (beta chain) was recovered during a study of blood T cell repertoires in COVID-19. Study summary: Samples representing acute and convalescent COVID-19 were sourced from the United States, Italy and Spain. The analysed material was cDNA or gDNA that came from T cells, B-cell-depleted T cells, or PBMCs.

The repertoire was sequenced with immunoSEQ multiplex PCR; TCRdb's copy has only in-frame clones and lacks some. The data contain over 85,000 clones, 80% to 95% of them singletons. This CDR3 is 15 amino acids long. Per the germline V gene, CDR1 is LNHDA and CDR2 is SQIVND (reference sequence). Trimming took 6 bases from V and 2 from J, leaving 16 bases between them. The Seattle site enrolled patients during active infection and followed them longitudinally. Material: peripheral blood. The source of this sequence is a woman between 45 and 60 years old with COVID-19, enrolled during active disease. J is TRBJ1-2 and V is TRBV19; D not certain. The CDR3 is CASSQETEQNYGYTF. In DNA form, the CDR3 reads TGTGCCAGTAGCCAAGAGACGGAGCAAAACTATGGCTACACCTTC.